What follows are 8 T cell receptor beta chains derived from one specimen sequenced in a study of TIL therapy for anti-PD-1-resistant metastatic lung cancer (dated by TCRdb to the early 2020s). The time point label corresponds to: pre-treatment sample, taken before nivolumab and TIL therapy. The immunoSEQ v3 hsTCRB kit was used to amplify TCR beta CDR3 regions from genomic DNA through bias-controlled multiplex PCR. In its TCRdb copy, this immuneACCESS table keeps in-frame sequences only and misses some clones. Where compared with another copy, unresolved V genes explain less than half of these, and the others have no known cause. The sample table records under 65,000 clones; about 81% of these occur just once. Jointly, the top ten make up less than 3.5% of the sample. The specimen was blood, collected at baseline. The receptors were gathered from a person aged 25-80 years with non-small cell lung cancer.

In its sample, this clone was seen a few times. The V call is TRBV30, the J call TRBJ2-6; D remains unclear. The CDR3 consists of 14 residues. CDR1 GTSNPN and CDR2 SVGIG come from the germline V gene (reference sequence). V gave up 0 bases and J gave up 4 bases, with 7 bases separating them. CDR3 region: CAWSVPSGANVLTF. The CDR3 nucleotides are TGTGCCTGGAGTGTACCATCAGGGGCCAACGTCCTGACTTTC.

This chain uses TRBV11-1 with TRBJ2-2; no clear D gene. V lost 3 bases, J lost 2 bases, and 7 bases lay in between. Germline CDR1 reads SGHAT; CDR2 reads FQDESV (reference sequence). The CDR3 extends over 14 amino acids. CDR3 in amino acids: CASSFGPNTGELFF. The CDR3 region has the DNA TGTGCCAGCAGCTTTGGGCCCAACACCGGGGAGCTGTTTTTT.

The CDR3 sequence: CASSLGRNEQFF. The CDR3 nucleotides are TGCGCCAGCAGCCTTGGAAGGAATGAGCAGTTCTTC. The rearrangement uses TRBV4-3 and TRBJ2-1; D is uncertain. CDR3 size: 12 residues. Germline V gene data show CDR1 as LGHNA and CDR2 as YSLEER. Trimming left V 4 bases short and J 7 bases short, with 8 bases between.

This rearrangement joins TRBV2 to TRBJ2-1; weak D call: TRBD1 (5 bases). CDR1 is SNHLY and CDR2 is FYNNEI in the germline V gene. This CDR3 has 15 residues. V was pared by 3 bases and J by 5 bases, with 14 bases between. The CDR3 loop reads CASSDGQGRNNEQFF. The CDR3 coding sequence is TGTGCCAGCAGTGATGGGCAGGGCCGAAACAATGAGCAGTTCTTC.

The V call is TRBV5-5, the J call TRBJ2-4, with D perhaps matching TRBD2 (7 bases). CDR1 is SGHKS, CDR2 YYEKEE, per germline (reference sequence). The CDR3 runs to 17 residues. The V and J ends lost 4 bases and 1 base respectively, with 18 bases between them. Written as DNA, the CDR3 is TGTGCCAGCAGCCCCGTTCTTGAGGGGGGGGCCAAAAACATTCAGTACTTC. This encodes CASSPVLEGGAKNIQYF. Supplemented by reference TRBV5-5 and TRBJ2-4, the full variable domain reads DAGVTQSPTHLIKTRGQQVTLRCSPISGHKSVSWYQQVLGQGPQFIFQYYEKEERGRGNFPDRFSARQFPNYSSELNVNALLLGDSALYLCASSPVLEGGAKNIQYFGAGTRLSVL.

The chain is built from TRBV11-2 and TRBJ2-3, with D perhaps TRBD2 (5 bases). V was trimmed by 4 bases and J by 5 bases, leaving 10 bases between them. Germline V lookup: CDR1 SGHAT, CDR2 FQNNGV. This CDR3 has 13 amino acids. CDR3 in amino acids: CASSYREGDTQYF. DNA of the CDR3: TGTGCCAGCAGCTATCGAGAGGGAGATACGCAGTATTTT.

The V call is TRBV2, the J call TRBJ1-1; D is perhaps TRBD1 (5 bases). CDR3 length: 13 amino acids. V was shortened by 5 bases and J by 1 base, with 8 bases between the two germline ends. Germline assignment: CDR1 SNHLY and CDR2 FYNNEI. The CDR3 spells CASSWDGNTEAFF. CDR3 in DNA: TGTGCCAGCAGTTGGGACGGGAACACTGAAGCTTTCTTT.

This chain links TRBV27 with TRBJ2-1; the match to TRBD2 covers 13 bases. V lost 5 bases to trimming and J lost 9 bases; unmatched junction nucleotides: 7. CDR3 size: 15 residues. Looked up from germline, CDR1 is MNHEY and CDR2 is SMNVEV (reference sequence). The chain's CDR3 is CASSPTLAGGGEQFF. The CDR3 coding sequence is TGTGCCAGCAGTCCAACACTAGCGGGAGGGGGTGAGCAGTTCTTC.